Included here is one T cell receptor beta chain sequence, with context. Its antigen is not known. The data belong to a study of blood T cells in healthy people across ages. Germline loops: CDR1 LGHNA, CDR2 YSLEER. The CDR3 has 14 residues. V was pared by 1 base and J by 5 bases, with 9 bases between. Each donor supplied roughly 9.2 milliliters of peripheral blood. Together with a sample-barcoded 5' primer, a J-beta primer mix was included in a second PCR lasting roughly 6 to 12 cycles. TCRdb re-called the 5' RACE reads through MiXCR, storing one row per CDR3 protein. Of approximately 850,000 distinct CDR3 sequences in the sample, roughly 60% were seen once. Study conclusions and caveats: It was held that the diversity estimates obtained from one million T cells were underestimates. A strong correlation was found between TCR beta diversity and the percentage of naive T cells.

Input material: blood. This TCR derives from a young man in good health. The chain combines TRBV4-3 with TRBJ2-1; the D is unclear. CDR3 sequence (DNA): TGCGCCAGCAGCCAAGGGCCGGATAACAATGAGCAGTTCTTC. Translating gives CASSQGPDNNEQFF.